This T cell receptor (beta chain) was profiled in a study of graft-versus-host responses after intestinal transplantation. On the study more broadly: Recipients were all induced with anti-thymocyte globulin, then given tacrolimus and steroids for around three years.

Overall study findings and caveats: Among recipient marrow samples, GvH clones were found; some appeared first in ileum or blood.

Plating combined 200,000 CFSE-labeled responder cells with 200,000 irradiated, violet-dye-labeled stimulator cells. Following the reaction, CD3+CD4+ and CD3+CD8+ responders that were proliferating and CFSE-low underwent sorting. The CDR3 totals 17 residues. Trimming stripped 4 bases from V and 5 bases from J, with 22 bases between. The method was immunoSEQ multiplex PCR; TCRdb's version includes in-frame clones alone and lacks a portion of them. This sample carries roughly 20,000 clones, approximately 60% of them seen once, and the ten largest clones take over 0.9%. This sample comprised alloreactive CD4+ T cells from a mixed lymphocyte reaction culture, obtained before intestinal transplant. Stated subset: CFSE-low proliferating T cells sorted from roughly six-day pre-transplant mixed lymphocyte reaction (GvH or HvG direction). The TCR sequence derives from a human patient who received an intestinal transplant. The gene calls are TRBV5-3 and TRBJ1-5; maybe TRBD1 (5 bases). TRBV5-3 is recorded as an ORF, its role being uncertain. The CDR3 coding sequence is TGTGCCAGAAGCCTCATGGTGGGCAGGGAGGTAGATCAGCCCCAGCATTTT. Its translation: CARSLMVGREVDQPQHF.